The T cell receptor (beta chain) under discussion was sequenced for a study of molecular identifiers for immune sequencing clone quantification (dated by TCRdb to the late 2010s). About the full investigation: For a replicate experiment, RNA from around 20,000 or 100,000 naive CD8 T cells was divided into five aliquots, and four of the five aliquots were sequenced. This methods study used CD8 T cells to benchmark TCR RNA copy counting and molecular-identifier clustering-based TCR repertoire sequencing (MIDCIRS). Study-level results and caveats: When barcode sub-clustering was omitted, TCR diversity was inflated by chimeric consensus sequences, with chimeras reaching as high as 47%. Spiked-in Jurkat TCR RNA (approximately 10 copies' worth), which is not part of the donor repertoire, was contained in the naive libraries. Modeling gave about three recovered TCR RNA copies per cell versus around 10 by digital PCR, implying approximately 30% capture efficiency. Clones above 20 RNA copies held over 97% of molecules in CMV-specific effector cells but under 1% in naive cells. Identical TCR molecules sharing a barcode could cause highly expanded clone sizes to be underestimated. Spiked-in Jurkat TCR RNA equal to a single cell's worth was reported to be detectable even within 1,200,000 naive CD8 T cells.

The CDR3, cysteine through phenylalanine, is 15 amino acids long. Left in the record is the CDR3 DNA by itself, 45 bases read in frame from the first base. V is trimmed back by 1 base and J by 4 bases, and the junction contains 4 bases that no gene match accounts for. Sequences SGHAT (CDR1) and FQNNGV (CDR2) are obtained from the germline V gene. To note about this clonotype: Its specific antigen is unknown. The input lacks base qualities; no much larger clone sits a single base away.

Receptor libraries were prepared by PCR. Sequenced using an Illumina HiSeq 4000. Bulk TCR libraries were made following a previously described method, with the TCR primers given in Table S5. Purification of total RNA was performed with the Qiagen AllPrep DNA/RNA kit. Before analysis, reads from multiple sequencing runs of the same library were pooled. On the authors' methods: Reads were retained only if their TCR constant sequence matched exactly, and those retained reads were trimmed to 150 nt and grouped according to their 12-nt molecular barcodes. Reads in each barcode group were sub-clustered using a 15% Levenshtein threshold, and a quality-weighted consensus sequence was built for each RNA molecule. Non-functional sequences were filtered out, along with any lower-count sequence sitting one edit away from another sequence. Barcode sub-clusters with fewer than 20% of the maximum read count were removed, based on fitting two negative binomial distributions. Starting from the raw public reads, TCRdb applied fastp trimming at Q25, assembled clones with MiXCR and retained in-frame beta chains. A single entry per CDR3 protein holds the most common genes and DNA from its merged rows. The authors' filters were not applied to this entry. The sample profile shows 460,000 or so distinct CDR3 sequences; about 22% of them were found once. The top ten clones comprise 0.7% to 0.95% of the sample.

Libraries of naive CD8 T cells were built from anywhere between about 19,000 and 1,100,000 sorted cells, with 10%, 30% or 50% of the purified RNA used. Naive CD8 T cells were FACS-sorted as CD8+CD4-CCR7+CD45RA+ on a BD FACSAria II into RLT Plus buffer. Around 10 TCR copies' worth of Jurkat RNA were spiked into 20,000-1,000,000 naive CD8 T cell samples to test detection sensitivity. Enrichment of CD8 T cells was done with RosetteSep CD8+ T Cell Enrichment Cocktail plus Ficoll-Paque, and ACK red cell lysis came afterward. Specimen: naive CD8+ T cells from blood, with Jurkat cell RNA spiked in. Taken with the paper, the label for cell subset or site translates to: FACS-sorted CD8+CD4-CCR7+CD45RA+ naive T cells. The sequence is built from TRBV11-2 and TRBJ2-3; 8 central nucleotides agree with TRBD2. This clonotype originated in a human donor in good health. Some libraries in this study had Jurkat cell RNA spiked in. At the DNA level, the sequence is TGTGCCAGCAGCTTAGTCCGGGAGGGGGCAGATACGCAGTATTTT. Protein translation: CASSLVREGADTQYF. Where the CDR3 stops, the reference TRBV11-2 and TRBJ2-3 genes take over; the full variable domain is EAGVAQSPRYKIIEKRQSVAFWCNPISGHATLYWYQQILGQGPKLLIQFQNNGVVDDSQLPKDRFSAERLKGVDSTLKIQPAKLEDSAVYLCASSLVREGADTQYFGPGTRLTVL.